This TCR beta chain was observed in a study of blood T cell repertoires in COVID-19. At the level of the study: Acute-phase and convalescent COVID-19 samples originated in the United States, Italy and Spain. The analysed material was cDNA or gDNA that came from T cells, B-cell-depleted T cells, or PBMCs.

Study processing details: Nucleated cell number was recorded as an estimate derived from reference gene primer amplification. The table came from immunoSEQ multiplex PCR; TCRdb's copy has only in-frame clones and leaves some out. V and J calls and clone size are given by that table; D and trimming were obtained from the DNA. This sample yields approximately 96,000 clones, of which about 88% are seen a single time; about 2.9% belongs to the top ten. Per germline, CDR1 ENHRY and CDR2 SYGVKD. The CDR3 covers 13 residues. The V gene end was trimmed by 1 base and the J gene end by 7 bases; junction bases not matched to a gene: 1.

The sample comprised peripheral blood. The receptor comes from a woman at least 80 years old with acute or convalescent COVID-19. The chain uses TRBV10-3 and TRBJ1-2, with TRBD1 identical over 9 bases. This CDR3 is CAISEWTGAGYTF. CDR3 DNA sequence: TGTGCCATCAGTGAGTGGACAGGGGCTGGCTACACCTTC.